The 29 T cell receptor beta chains below come from one sample, sequenced in a study of response to subunit inactivated influenza vaccine. TCRdb re-analysed the RT-PCR reads in MiXCR, keeping a single row per CDR3 protein. The sample includes about 650,000 distinct CDR3 sequences, about 14% of them seen just once. The specimen comprised PBMCs from blood, sampled 14 to 15 days before vaccination. The receptors here all came from a man aged 50 or older who received an inactivated influenza vaccine.

This clonotype has at least ten counts. The chain links TRBV7-3 to TRBJ2-1; no clear D. The V gene lost 6 bases and the J gene lost 0 bases, with 12 bases spanning the gap. The CDR3 is 15 residues long. The V gene's germline CDR1 is SGHTA and CDR2 FQGTGA. For the CDR3, the DNA is TGTGCCAGCAGTTCCTTAACGGCCTCCTACAATGAGCAGTTCTTC. It encodes CASSSLTASYNEQFF.

This chain uses TRBV5-1 with TRBJ2-4; the D is unclear. CDR3 length equals 13 residues. CDR1 is SGHRS, CDR2 YFSETQ, per germline. Trimming took 0 bases from V and 1 from J, leaving 2 bases between them. Written as DNA, the CDR3 is TGCGCCAGCAGCTTGGCGGCCAAAAACATTCAGTACTTC. Translated, it gives CASSLAAKNIQYF.

This clonotype appeared a few times. The V and J genes are TRBV20-1 and TRBJ2-7, with D perhaps assigned TRBD1 or TRBD2 (6 bases each). The V end was cut by 5 bases, the J end by 2 bases, with 19 bases between. Germline V lookup: CDR1 DFQATT, CDR2 SNEGSKA (reference sequence). CDR3 length: 15 residues. CDR3 loop: CSAYPVEGDPYEQYF. CDR3 bases: TGCAGTGCTTACCCGGTGGAGGGGGACCCCTACGAGCAGTACTTC.

The chain joins TRBV25-1 to TRBJ2-5; D is unresolved. The germline V gene has CDR1 MGHDK and CDR2 SYGVNS. The V gene lost 3 bases and the J gene lost 4 bases, with 9 bases spanning the gap. The CDR3 is made up of 13 amino acids. The CDR3 bases are TGTGCCAGCAGTGAGTGGGGTCGAGAGACCCAGTACTTC. It specifies CASSEWGRETQYF.

The chain recombines TRBV24-1 with TRBJ2-1; TRBD2 matches at 7 bases. Trimming at V came to 0 bases and at J to 5 bases, leaving 6 bases not matched to a gene. The CDR3 contains 16 residues. CDR1 is KGHDR and CDR2 is SFDVKD in the germline V gene. Here the CDR3 reads CATSDLPGGRNNEQFF. The CDR3 DNA is TGTGCCACCAGTGATTTGCCCGGCGGGAGAAACAATGAGCAGTTCTTC.

This clonotype was found many times. The chain is built from TRBV20-1 and TRBJ2-1, with 9 positions matching TRBD2. With V trimmed by 3 bases and J by 3 bases, 9 bases remained unmatched. Germline loops: CDR1 DFQATT, CDR2 SNEGSKA (reference sequence). The CDR3 runs to 16 residues. CDR3 sequence reads: CSASGVELAGYNEQFF. CDR3 in DNA: TGCAGTGCTAGTGGAGTAGAACTAGCGGGCTACAATGAGCAGTTCTTC.

This sequence joins TRBV19 and TRBJ2-3; 10 bases map to TRBD2. The CDR3 is 16 amino acids. Germline CDR1 is LNHDA and CDR2 is SQIVND (reference sequence). V dropped 2 bases and J dropped 6; count of bases not matched to a gene: 8. The CDR3: CASSIRPSGRQDTQYF. CDR3 bases: TGTGCCAGTAGTATACGTCCTAGCGGGAGACAGGATACGCAGTATTTT.

This clonotype was observed a handful of times. The rearrangement links TRBV5-1 to TRBJ2-7; 9 positions agree with TRBD2. After removal of 2 bases from V and 1 base from J, the junction contained 13 bases not matched to a gene. There are 18 residues in the CDR3. Germline-derived CDR1 and CDR2 are SGHRS and YFSETQ. In DNA, the CDR3 is TGCGCCAGCAGCTTAACTCTCGCGTTGGCGGGAGGGTCCTACGAGCAGTACTTC. Translation: CASSLTLALAGGSYEQYF.

Only a few counts were recorded for this clonotype. J is TRBJ1-2 and V is TRBV7-2, with unresolved D. Germline CDR1 SGHTA, CDR2 FQGNSA. CDR3 length: 14 amino acids. Trimming stripped 5 bases from V and 1 base from J, with 11 bases between. The CDR3 loop is CASSPFQINYGYTF. Here the CDR3 DNA reads TGTGCCAGCAGCCCATTCCAGATTAACTATGGCTACACCTTC.

Only a few counts were recorded for this clonotype. CDR3 sequence: CASSQDPGGATEAFF. In DNA form, the CDR3 reads TGCGCCAGCAGCCAAGATCCTGGAGGGGCTACTGAAGCTTTCTTT. V usage is TRBV4-3 and J usage is TRBJ1-1; possible D gene TRBD1, 5 bases. Per the germline V gene, CDR1 is LGHNA and CDR2 is YSLEER. The V end lost 0 bases, the J end lost 5 bases, and 13 bases lay between the germline ends. CDR3 length equals 15 residues.

The CDR3 reads CAWSQRWDEQFF. The CDR3, as DNA: TGTGCCTGGAGCCAGCGGTGGGATGAGCAGTTCTTC. The chain couples TRBV30 to TRBJ2-1; possible D gene TRBD2, 5 bases. Germline V gives CDR1 GTSNPN, CDR2 SVGIG (reference sequence). The CDR3 totals 12 residues. Trimming pared 3 bases from V and 8 bases from J, leaving 11 bases between.

V and J are TRBV12-3 or TRBV12-4 and TRBJ2-7; the match to TRBD2 covers 7 bases. The CDR3 consists of 14 residues. V was clipped by 6 bases and J by 0 bases; unmatched bases: 5. The CDR3 DNA reads as TGTGCCAGCAGAGCCGGGGACTACTCCTACGAGCAGTACTTC. It yields the protein CASRAGDYSYEQYF.

V and J are TRBV5-1 and TRBJ2-3; 9 bases fit TRBD2. Trimming at V came to 4 bases and at J to 0 bases, leaving 6 bases not matched to a gene. Germline V gene sequence: CDR1 SGHRS, CDR2 YFSETQ. The CDR3 is made up of 16 amino acids. The CDR3 DNA reads as TGCGCCAGCAGCCCCCGTAGCGGGGGAAGCACAGATACGCAGTATTTT. Protein product: CASSPRSGGSTDTQYF.

The chain's CDR3 is CASSWDTEQFF. The CDR3 DNA is TGTGCCAGCAGCTGGGACACAGAGCAGTTCTTC. The chain couples TRBV5-6 to TRBJ2-1, with D possibly TRBD1 on 6 matching bases. The CDR3 is 11 residues long. CDR1 SGHDT and CDR2 YYEEEE come from the germline V gene. V was clipped by 3 bases and J by 10 bases, with 8 bases between them.

V and J are TRBV15 and TRBJ2-7; D tentatively fits TRBD1 or TRBD2 (6 bases each). CDR1 and CDR2 (germline): LNHNV, YYDKDF (reference sequence). CDR3 length equals 16 residues. V dropped 6 bases and J dropped 0 bases, with 18 bases sitting between them. CDR3 sequence (DNA): TGTGCCACCAGTAAAGTTTCGGGGGCTATCTCCTACGAGCAGTACTTC. It yields the protein CATSKVSGAISYEQYF.

The chain has TRBV5-4 and TRBJ2-1, with 8 bases that match TRBD2. The CDR3 loop spans 16 amino acids. Per the germline V gene, CDR1 is SGHNT and CDR2 is YYREEE (reference sequence). The V segment lost 0 bases and the J segment 7 bases; nucleotides outside the gene matches: 9. CDR3 in amino acids: CASSLAGGGLGNEQFF. CDR3 DNA sequence: TGTGCCAGCAGCTTGGCCGGGGGGGGCCTTGGAAATGAGCAGTTCTTC.

V is TRBV4-3 and J is TRBJ2-7, with D perhaps TRBD1 (5 bases). The ends were cut back, 9 bases at V and 0 bases at J, with 9 bases in the middle. CDR1 and CDR2 from the germline V gene are LGHNA and YSLEER. The CDR3 covers 12 residues. The CDR3 reads CARGQTSYEQYF. In DNA, the CDR3 is TGCGCCAGAGGACAAACCTCCTACGAGCAGTACTTC.

This chain joins TRBV29-1 and TRBJ2-3; 7 bases align to TRBD2. The CDR3 extends over 13 amino acids. V lost 4 bases, J lost 5 bases, and 6 bases stayed unmatched. Germline V gives CDR1 SQVTM, CDR2 ANQGSEA. The CDR3 nucleotides are TGCAGCGTTGGGGTGGCGGGAGAAGATACGCAGTATTTT. This translates into CSVGVAGEDTQYF.

This clonotype has at least ten counts. This chain's CDR3 is CSVEALTSGRAGYNEQFF. CDR3 in DNA: TGCAGCGTTGAAGCTTTAACTAGCGGGAGGGCTGGTTACAATGAGCAGTTCTTC. The rearrangement joins TRBV29-1 to TRBJ2-1; 13 positions match TRBD2. The CDR3 consists of 18 residues. Trimming cost V 1 base and J 4 bases; bases outside gene matches: 10. Germline V gene lookup returns CDR1 SQVTM and CDR2 ANQGSEA.

The chain couples TRBV7-9 to TRBJ2-1, with D maybe TRBD2 (5 bases). Trimming removed 1 base at V and 3 bases at J, with 7 bases between. Germline values: CDR1 SEHNR, CDR2 FQNEAQ (reference sequence). This CDR3 has 14 residues. The CDR3 region has the DNA TGTGCCAGCAGCTTAGGCGGGTTCTACAATGAGCAGTTCTTC. Translating it yields CASSLGGFYNEQFF.

The chain couples TRBV4-1 to TRBJ2-1, with TRBD1 matching 7 bases. The CDR3 consists of 14 residues. Germline CDR1 and CDR2: MGHRA and YSYEKL. J gave up 5 bases and V 1 base, and 2 bases lay outside the gene matches. CDR3 sequence reads: CASSQGGGHNEQFF. DNA of the CDR3: TGCGCCAGCAGCCAAGGAGGGGGCCACAATGAGCAGTTCTTC.

The genes are TRBV2 and TRBJ2-1, with D hard to call. The germline gives CDR1 SNHLY, CDR2 FYNNEI. The CDR3 has 13 amino acids. The V end was cut by 2 bases, the J end by 9 bases, with 11 bases between. The CDR3 sequence is CASSESEFGEQFF. CDR3 nucleotides: TGTGCCAGCAGTGAAAGCGAGTTTGGTGAGCAGTTCTTC.

This clonotype was picked up many times. The chain combines TRBV29-1 with TRBJ1-1; D gene unclear. Germline CDR1 and CDR2: SQVTM and ANQGSEA. V was shortened by 3 bases and J by 0 bases, with 8 bases between the two germline ends. This CDR3 is 13 amino acids long. The CDR3 here is CSVEVGMNTEAFF. CDR3 in DNA: TGCAGCGTTGAGGTTGGGATGAACACTGAAGCTTTCTTT.

The sample holds a few counts of this clonotype. This chain uses TRBV28 with TRBJ2-2; possibly TRBD1 or TRBD2 for D (6 bases each). Germline V CDR1 and CDR2: MDHEN, SYDVKM. The CDR3 covers 14 residues. Trimming removed 11 bases at V and 2 bases at J, with 15 bases between. The DNA for the CDR3 is TGTGCCGGGAGGTCGGGACAAAACACCGGGGAGCTGTTTTTT. It codes for CAGRSGQNTGELFF.

This clonotype was found a few times. This chain joins TRBV19 and TRBJ2-7, with unresolved D. The germline V gene encodes CDR1 LNHDA and CDR2 SQIVND (reference sequence). This CDR3 comprises 14 residues. V dropped 3 bases and J dropped 0 bases, with 9 bases sitting between them. The CDR3 bases are TGTGCCAGTAGTATCGTTATTACCTCCTACGAGCAGTACTTC. It specifies CASSIVITSYEQYF. The variable domain in full, with the rest retrieved from reference TRBV19 and TRBJ2-7, is DGGITQSPKYLFRKEGQNVTLSCEQNLNHDAMYWYRQDPGQGLRLIYYSQIVNDFQKGDIAEGYSVSREKKESFPLTVTSAQKNPTAFYLCASSIVITSYEQYFGPGTRLTVT.

This chain uses TRBV18 with TRBJ1-1, with TRBD1 as a possible D gene (5 bases). Germline V gene data show CDR1 as KGHSH and CDR2 as LQKENI. With 0 bases removed from V and 8 bases from J, the gap between germline ends came to 13 bases. The CDR3 is made up of 14 amino acids. The CDR3 coding sequence is TGTGCCAGCTCACCACCGGGACGGCGGCTAGAAGCTTTCTTT. Protein product: CASSPPGRRLEAFF.

Only a few counts were recorded for this clonotype. The chain combines TRBV15 with TRBJ1-1; D remains unclear. CDR3 length: 15 residues. V was shortened by 7 bases and J by 1 base, with 16 bases between the two germline ends. Germline CDR1 and CDR2: LNHNV and YYDKDF (reference sequence). CDR3 residues: CATTITARGNTEAFF. The CDR3 nucleotides read TGTGCCACCACCATAACCGCTCGAGGGAACACTGAAGCTTTCTTT.

This chain uses TRBV15 with TRBJ2-1; D remains unclear. The CDR3 has 14 residues. The V end lost 0 bases, the J end lost 1 base, and 4 bases lay between the germline ends. The germline V gene encodes CDR1 LNHNV and CDR2 YYDKDF (reference sequence). The CDR3 region has the DNA TGTGCCACCAGCAGAGAACGATCCTACAATGAGCAGTTCTTC. Its protein product is CATSRERSYNEQFF.

This clonotype has only a few counts. The chain has TRBV16 and TRBJ1-5; TRBD1 aligns across 7 bases. CDR3 size: 17 residues. V dropped 4 bases and J dropped 0; count of bases not matched to a gene: 9. Germline V lookup: CDR1 KGHSY, CDR2 FQNENV. The CDR3 DNA reads as TGTGCCAGCAGCCTACATGACAGGGCTTATAGCAATCAGCCCCAGCATTTT. The encoded protein is CASSLHDRAYSNQPQHF.